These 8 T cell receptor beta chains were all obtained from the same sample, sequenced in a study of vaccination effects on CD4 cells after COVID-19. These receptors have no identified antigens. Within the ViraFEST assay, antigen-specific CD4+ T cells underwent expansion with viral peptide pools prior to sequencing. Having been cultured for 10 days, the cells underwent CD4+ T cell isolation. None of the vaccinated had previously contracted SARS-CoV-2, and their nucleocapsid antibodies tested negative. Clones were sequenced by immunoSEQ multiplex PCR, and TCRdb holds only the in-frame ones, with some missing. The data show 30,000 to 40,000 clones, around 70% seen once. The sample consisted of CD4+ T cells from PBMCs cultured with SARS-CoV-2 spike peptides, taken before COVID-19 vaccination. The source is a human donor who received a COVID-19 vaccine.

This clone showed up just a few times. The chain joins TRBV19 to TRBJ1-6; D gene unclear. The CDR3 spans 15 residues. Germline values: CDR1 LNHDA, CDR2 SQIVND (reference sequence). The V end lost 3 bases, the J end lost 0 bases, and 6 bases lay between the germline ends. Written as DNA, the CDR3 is TGTGCCAGTAGTATCCAGAGCTCCTATAATTCACCCCTCCACTTT. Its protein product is CASSIQSSYNSPLHF.

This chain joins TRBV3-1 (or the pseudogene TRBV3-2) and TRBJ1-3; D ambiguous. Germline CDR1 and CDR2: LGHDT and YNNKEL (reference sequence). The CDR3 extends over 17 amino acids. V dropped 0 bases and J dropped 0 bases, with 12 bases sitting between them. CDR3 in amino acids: CASSQDGFTYSGNTIYF. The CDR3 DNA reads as TGTGCCAGCAGCCAAGATGGGTTCACATACTCTGGAAACACCATATATTTT.

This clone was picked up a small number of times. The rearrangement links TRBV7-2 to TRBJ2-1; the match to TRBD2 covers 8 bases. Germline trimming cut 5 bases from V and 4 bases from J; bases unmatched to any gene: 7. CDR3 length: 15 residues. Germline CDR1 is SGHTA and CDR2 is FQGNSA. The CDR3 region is CASSPLAGAYNEQFF. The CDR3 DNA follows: TGTGCCAGCAGCCCCCTAGCGGGCGCGTACAATGAGCAGTTCTTC.

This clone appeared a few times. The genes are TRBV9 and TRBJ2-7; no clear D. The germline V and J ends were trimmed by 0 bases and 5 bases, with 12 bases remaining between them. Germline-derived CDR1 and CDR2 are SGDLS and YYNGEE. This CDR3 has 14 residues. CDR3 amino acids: CASSVGSVTHEQYF. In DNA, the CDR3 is TGTGCCAGCAGCGTAGGATCCGTTACTCACGAGCAGTACTTC.

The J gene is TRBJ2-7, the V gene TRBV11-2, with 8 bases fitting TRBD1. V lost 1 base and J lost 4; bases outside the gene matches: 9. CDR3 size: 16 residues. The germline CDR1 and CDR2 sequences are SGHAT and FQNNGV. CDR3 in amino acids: CASSLGGTGGYYEQYF. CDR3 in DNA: TGTGCCAGCAGCTTAGGAGGGACAGGCGGGTATTACGAGCAGTACTTC.

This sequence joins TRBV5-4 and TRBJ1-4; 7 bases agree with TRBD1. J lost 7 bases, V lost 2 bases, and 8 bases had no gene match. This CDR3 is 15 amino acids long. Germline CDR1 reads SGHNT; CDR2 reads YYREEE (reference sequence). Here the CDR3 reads CASSLLGRGSEKLFF. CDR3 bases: TGTGCCAGCAGCTTATTGGGCAGGGGGAGTGAAAAACTGTTTTTT.

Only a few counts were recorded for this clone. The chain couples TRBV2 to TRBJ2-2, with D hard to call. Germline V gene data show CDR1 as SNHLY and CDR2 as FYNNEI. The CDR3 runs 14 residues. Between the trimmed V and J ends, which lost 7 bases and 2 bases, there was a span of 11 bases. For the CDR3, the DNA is TGTGCCAGCACCATCCGGGCTAACACCGGGGAGCTGTTTTTT. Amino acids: CASTIRANTGELFF.

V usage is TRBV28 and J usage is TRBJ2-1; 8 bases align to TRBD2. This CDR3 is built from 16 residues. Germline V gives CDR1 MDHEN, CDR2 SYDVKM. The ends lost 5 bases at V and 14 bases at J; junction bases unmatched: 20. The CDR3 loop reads CASSKVRELAAAVKFF. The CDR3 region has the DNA TGTGCCAGCAGTAAGGTCCGGGAACTAGCGGCCGCTGTTAAGTTCTTC.